This TCR beta chain was sequenced during a study of PD-L1 blockade in urothelial cancer. Study information: Atezolizumab at 1,200 mg intravenously every 3 weeks was started by patients at some point between 2014 and 2015. Male sex and bladder-origin urothelial cancer characterized about 90% of the roughly 30 patients. Study-wide points: Below-median blood TCR clonality before treatment forecast better survival.

On this clone: The antigen remains unidentified.

V lost 4 bases to trimming and J lost 8 bases; unmatched junction nucleotides: 15. CDR3 length equals 17 residues. Germline assignment: CDR1 SNHLY and CDR2 FYNNEI. Templates that were synthetic TCR analogs were spiked into each PCR. The method was immunoSEQ multiplex PCR; TCRdb's version includes in-frame clones alone and lacks a portion of them. The sample shows 50,000 to 55,000 clones, approximately 86% of them seen only once. This sample's time point: pretreatment peripheral blood. The sequenced sample was PBMCs, obtained around atezolizumab (anti-PD-L1) treatment. This sequence joins TRBV2 and TRBJ2-1, with TRBD2 identical over 9 bases. The origin of this receptor is a man in his sixties with urothelial cancer. CDR3 sequence reads: CASSAQRHSGGIDEQFF. CDR3 nucleotides: TGTGCCAGCAGTGCCCAGCGACACAGCGGGGGGATCGATGAGCAGTTCTTC. The variable domain in full, completed from reference TRBV2 and TRBJ2-1, reads EPEVTQTPSHQVTQMGQEVILRCVPISNHLYFYWYRQILGQKVEFLVSFYNNEISEKSEIFDDQFSVERPDGSNFTLKIRSTKLEDSAMYFCASSAQRHSGGIDEQFFGPGTRLTVL.